Listed below are T cell receptor beta chains from one sample, sequenced in a study of blood T cell repertoires in COVID-19. Sequencing used immunoSEQ multiplex PCR; TCRdb keeps in-frame clones, though not all of them. This sample has 300,000 to 400,000 clones, with roughly 90% found just once. Specimen: PBMCs or T cells enriched from blood (not recorded which). The receptors originated from a woman aged 25 to 45 with acute COVID-19. The CDR3 runs from the conserved cysteine through the conserved F or W. Each record gives: D gene, clone size, CDR3 length, V gene, J gene, CDR3 DNA, CDR3 protein. A D gene is named only where the DNA matches it firmly. Not all rows give a size; the values are once, few, many and, for expanded clones, a class.

d_call: TRBD2; clone_size: .; cdr3_length: 17; v_call: TRBV7-3; j_call: TRBJ2-2; cdr3_nt: TGTGCCAGCAGCATAACTCCAGGACTAGCGGGCACCGGGGAGCTGTTTTTT; cdr3_aa: CASSITPGLAGTGELFF
d_call: TRBD1; clone_size: once; cdr3_length: 12; v_call: TRBV11-2; j_call: TRBJ1-1; cdr3_nt: TGTGCCAGCAGCTTGGGACAGGCTGAAGCTTTCTTT; cdr3_aa: CASSLGQAEAFF
d_call: TRBD1; clone_size: .; cdr3_length: 19; v_call: TRBV10-1; j_call: TRBJ2-6; cdr3_nt: TGCGCCAGCAGTGAGATTTGGGACAGAATGGTCTCTGGGGCCAACGTCCTGACTTTC; cdr3_aa: CASSEIWDRMVSGANVLTF
d_call: .; clone_size: .; cdr3_length: 16; v_call: TRBV11-2; j_call: TRBJ2-3; cdr3_nt: TGTGCCAGCAGCCCCAGACTATCTCGTAGCACAGATACGCAGTATTTT; cdr3_aa: CASSPRLSRSTDTQYF
d_call: TRBD1; clone_size: .; cdr3_length: 16; v_call: TRBV5-6; j_call: TRBJ2-7; cdr3_nt: TGTGCCAGCAGCTTGGCCGGGACAGAGGCTACCTACGAGCAGTACTTC; cdr3_aa: CASSLAGTEATYEQYF
d_call: .; clone_size: .; cdr3_length: 14; v_call: TRBV4-1; j_call: TRBJ1-1; cdr3_nt: TGCGCCAGCAGCCAAGGGGGAGGGGGCACTGAAGCTTTCTTT; cdr3_aa: CASSQGGGGTEAFF
d_call: .; clone_size: .; cdr3_length: 14; v_call: TRBV4-1; j_call: TRBJ1-2; cdr3_nt: TGCGCCAGCAGCCAAGTCGAACCCCCGGGAGGCTACACCTTC; cdr3_aa: CASSQVEPPGGYTF
d_call: .; clone_size: once; cdr3_length: 15; v_call: TRBV7-3; j_call: TRBJ2-5; cdr3_nt: TGTGCCAGCAGCTTAAGTGGAACAGGGAGAGAGACCCAGTACTTC; cdr3_aa: CASSLSGTGRETQYF
d_call: TRBD1; clone_size: .; cdr3_length: 15; v_call: TRBV7-2; j_call: TRBJ1-6; cdr3_nt: TGTGCCAGCAGCCGCCTGACAGGGACAAATTCACCCCTCCACTTT; cdr3_aa: CASSRLTGTNSPLHF
d_call: .; clone_size: .; cdr3_length: 14; v_call: TRBV6-5; j_call: TRBJ2-7; cdr3_nt: TGTGCCAGCAGTTACCTTAGTTCGGGTTACGAGCAGTACTTC; cdr3_aa: CASSYLSSGYEQYF
d_call: .; clone_size: .; cdr3_length: 14; v_call: TRBV15; j_call: TRBJ1-2; cdr3_nt: TGTGCCACCAGCAGAGATGCGGACAGCTATGGCTACACCTTC; cdr3_aa: CATSRDADSYGYTF
d_call: .; clone_size: once; cdr3_length: 18; v_call: TRBV5-6; j_call: TRBJ1-1; cdr3_nt: TGTGCCAGCAGCGGCCCCAATCTGTTGTGGGGCGGTAACACTGAAGCTTTCTTT; cdr3_aa: CASSGPNLLWGGNTEAFF
d_call: TRBD1; clone_size: .; cdr3_length: 12; v_call: TRBV3-1/TRBV3-2; j_call: TRBJ1-6; cdr3_nt: TGTGCCAGCAGCGACAGGGATTCACCCCTCCACTTT; cdr3_aa: CASSDRDSPLHF
d_call: TRBD1; clone_size: once; cdr3_length: 13; v_call: TRBV5-1; j_call: TRBJ2-7; cdr3_nt: TGCGCCAGCAGCACCCGGGACAGGGTGCAGCAGTACTTC; cdr3_aa: CASSTRDRVQQYF
d_call: .; clone_size: .; cdr3_length: 14; v_call: TRBV7-2; j_call: TRBJ2-1; cdr3_nt: TGTGCCAGCAGCTTAGACATAGGGGACAATGAGCAGTTCTTC; cdr3_aa: CASSLDIGDNEQFF
d_call: .; clone_size: .; cdr3_length: 16; v_call: TRBV10-3; j_call: TRBJ1-5; cdr3_nt: TGTGCCATCAGTGAGTCGGCGTACAGGGATGATCAGCCCCAGCATTTT; cdr3_aa: CAISESAYRDDQPQHF
d_call: TRBD1; clone_size: .; cdr3_length: 18; v_call: TRBV30; j_call: TRBJ1-6; cdr3_nt: TGTGCCTGGAGTGCAGGGACAGGGGGATATATGGATAATTCACCCCTCCACTTT; cdr3_aa: CAWSAGTGGYMDNSPLHF
d_call: TRBD1; clone_size: .; cdr3_length: 14; v_call: TRBV25-1; j_call: TRBJ1-2; cdr3_nt: TGTGCCACCGATGGCGGGCAGGGGGCTGGTGGCTACACCTTC; cdr3_aa: CATDGGQGAGGYTF
d_call: .; clone_size: few; cdr3_length: 15; v_call: TRBV28; j_call: TRBJ1-2; cdr3_nt: TGTGCCAGCAGTTTTAGGTATCGGGCTAACTATGGCTACACCTTC; cdr3_aa: CASSFRYRANYGYTF
d_call: .; clone_size: .; cdr3_length: 13; v_call: TRBV18; j_call: TRBJ1-2; cdr3_nt: TGTGCCAGCTCACTCGACGAGGGATATGGCTACACCTTC; cdr3_aa: CASSLDEGYGYTF
d_call: TRBD1; clone_size: .; cdr3_length: 11; v_call: TRBV10-3; j_call: TRBJ1-1; cdr3_nt: TGTGCCATCAGCGGGGACAGGGAGGCTTTCTTT; cdr3_aa: CAISGDREAFF
d_call: .; clone_size: .; cdr3_length: 14; v_call: TRBV27; j_call: TRBJ1-6; cdr3_nt: TGTGCCAGCAGTCGCAGGGGAGATAATTCACCCCTCCACTTT; cdr3_aa: CASSRRGDNSPLHF
d_call: TRBD2; clone_size: .; cdr3_length: 14; v_call: TRBV4-1; j_call: TRBJ2-7; cdr3_nt: TGCGCCAGCAGCCAAACTAGCGGCCGGGGAGAGCAGTACTTC; cdr3_aa: CASSQTSGRGEQYF